This T cell receptor beta chain derives from a study of T cell responses to AZD1222 COVID-19 vaccine. Study-level information: Pooled in the analysis were second doses at about 4 or about 12 weeks.

The study, taken as a whole, reports: Mostly white British, mostly female donors; authors suggested clonal diversity may be underestimated. Repertoires in all cases were sampled only once the peak T cell response had passed. With dominance at 160-218 and 743-854, vaccine-associated CD4 TCRs spanned spike.

Profiling relied on immunoSEQ multiplex PCR, and the TCRdb table lists in-frame clones only, not all of them. The sample has about 120,000 clones; around nine tenths are singletons. The V and J ends lost 7 bases and 2 bases, in that order; junction bases with no gene match: 4. CDR3 size: 13 residues. Germline V gene lookup returns CDR1 SGHRS and CDR2 YFSETQ. A remark on this clone: What it recognizes is unknown.

The chain links TRBV5-1 to TRBJ1-2; 8 bases are a match to TRBD1. The TCR comes from an adult in good health. The input for sequencing was peripheral blood, taken on day 0 of AZD1222 vaccination. The CDR3 here is CASGQGANYGYTF. In DNA, the CDR3 is TGCGCCAGCGGGCAGGGGGCAAACTATGGCTACACCTTC.